The 18 T cell receptor beta chains in this list originate from one sample, sequenced in a study of T-cell memory formation after mild COVID-19. TCRdb re-derived calls from the 5' RACE reads in MiXCR, one entry per CDR3 protein. The sample includes 350,000 or so distinct CDR3 sequences, under 25% of them seen just once. The source material was PBMCs or a T cell subset sorted from them (not recorded which). These receptors were collected from a man between 18 and 29 years old who had mild COVID-19 (a few samples of this study predate the infection). Cell type and time point are not known.

The chain recombines TRBV4-3 with TRBJ2-6; TRBD2 might be the D (5 bases). Trimming took off 3 bases at V and 3 bases at J, with 12 bases between the two ends. This CDR3 spans 16 amino acids. The germline CDR1 and CDR2 sequences are LGHNA and YSLEER. The CDR3 here is CASSQPGSVGANVLTF. Here the CDR3 DNA reads TGCGCCAGCAGCCAGCCGGGAAGCGTTGGGGCCAACGTCCTGACTTTC.

V and J are TRBV9 and TRBJ2-7; 9 nucleotides align to TRBD1. CDR3 length: 14 amino acids. Germline V lookup: CDR1 SGDLS, CDR2 YYNGEE. V shed 4 bases and J 4 bases; nucleotides not matched to a gene: 6. CDR3 amino acids: CASSPRTGEYEQYF. DNA of the CDR3: TGTGCCAGCAGCCCTCGGACAGGGGAATACGAGCAGTACTTC.

The J gene is TRBJ2-3, the V gene TRBV5-1, with D possibly being TRBD1 or TRBD2 (5 bases each). Trimming shortened V by 4 bases and J by 2 bases, and 11 bases separated the two germline ends. The germline V gene has CDR1 SGHRS and CDR2 YFSETQ. The CDR3 contains 14 residues. In nucleotides, the CDR3 is TGCGCCAGCAGCCCGAGGGACCCCACAGATACGCAGTATTTT. Its translation is CASSPRDPTDTQYF.

The genes are TRBV5-8 and TRBJ2-2, with TRBD2 matching 8 bases. Germline V lookup: CDR1 SGHTS, CDR2 YDEGEE. The CDR3 contains 15 residues. The trim removed 4 bases at V and 5 bases at J, leaving 7 bases unmatched. CDR3 region: CASSPRGVWTGELFF. The CDR3 nucleotides are TGTGCCAGCAGCCCGCGGGGGGTATGGACCGGGGAGCTGTTTTTT.

This clonotype has a single count. The chain couples TRBV7-2 to TRBJ2-3, with a weak D call TRBD1 (6 bases). This CDR3 has 12 residues. CDR1 is SGHTA, CDR2 FQGNSA, per germline. Between the trimmed V and J ends, which lost 4 bases and 8 bases, there was a span of 10 bases. The CDR3 region has the DNA TGTGCCAGCAGCTCTCTCAGGGGTACGCAGTATTTT. Translating it yields CASSSLRGTQYF.

This clonotype was detected a few times. The CDR3 reads CANNDPDGTHEQYV. The CDR3 DNA follows: TGTGCCAATAACGACCCGGACGGGACCCACGAGCAGTACGTC. This chain joins TRBV6-5 and TRBJ2-7; D possibly matches TRBD1 or TRBD2 (5 bases each). Germline lookup yields CDR1 MNHEY and CDR2 SVGAGI. This CDR3 is built from 14 residues. Between the trimmed V and J ends, which lost 10 bases and 5 bases, there was a span of 21 bases.

This clonotype was seen a few times. The gene calls are TRBV11-2 and TRBJ2-2, with D perhaps matching TRBD1 (5 bases). There are 16 residues in the CDR3. Trimming took 4 bases from V and 3 from J, leaving 15 bases between them. Germline lookup yields CDR1 SGHAT and CDR2 FQNNGV. This CDR3 is CASSSLARVDTGELFF. CDR3 coding DNA: TGTGCCAGCAGCTCCTTAGCCAGGGTGGACACCGGGGAGCTGTTTTTT.

This clonotype was detected only once. The chain couples TRBV9 to TRBJ1-4; 8 nucleotides align to TRBD1. CDR1 SGDLS and CDR2 YYNGEE come from the germline V gene. Trimming cost V 3 bases and J 2 bases; bases outside gene matches: 3. The CDR3 sequence is 15 residues long. CDR3 protein: CASSADRGTNEKLFF. As DNA, the CDR3 is TGTGCCAGCAGCGCTGACAGGGGCACTAATGAAAAACTGTTTTTT.

The chain uses TRBV11-2 and TRBJ2-3; 11 bases match TRBD2. Per the germline V gene, CDR1 is SGHAT and CDR2 is FQNNGV. The CDR3 is 15 amino acids. The junction had 10 bases not matched to a gene; V was cut back by 6 bases and J by 8 bases. The CDR3, as DNA: TGTGCCAGCAGTCCGATTAGCGGGGGGGCCCGTACGCAGTATTTT. This translates into CASSPISGGARTQYF.

Notes on this clonotype: A junction end diverges from the germline sequence, so it may reflect a read error. The chain is built from TRBV7-7 and TRBJ2-1; tentative D call: TRBD2 (7 bases). Germline assignment: CDR1 SSHAT and CDR2 FNYEAQ (reference sequence). The CDR3 runs to 13 residues. CDR3 loop: CASSRGAANEQFF. DNA for the CDR3: TGTGCTAGCAGCCGGGGGGCCGCGAATGAGCAGTTCTTC.

In its sample, this clonotype was seen a few times. It is likely a read error, because the conserved phenylalanine at the end of the CDR3 is missing. No DNA is shown, since the ends of the CDR3 on it are uncertain; the CDR3 is the one TCRdb lists. The chain joins TRBV7-2 to TRBJ2-7; the table's D call of TRBD1 was not tested on the DNA. The CDR3 extends over 13 residues, inclusive of both ends. Germline V CDR1 and CDR2: SGHTA, FQGNSA. The CDR3 sequence: CASSLVTSGAVSL.

This clonotype turned up a few times. The rearrangement joins TRBV5-5 to TRBJ2-7, with 11 bases that match TRBD2. The J segment lost 5 bases and the V segment lost 3 bases, leaving 7 bases of the junction unmatched. The germline V gene encodes CDR1 SGHKS and CDR2 YYEKEE (reference sequence). The CDR3 runs 15 residues. The CDR3 nucleotides read TGTGCCAGCAGCTCTCAAACTAGCGGGGGCCACGAGCAGTACTTC. Translation: CASSSQTSGGHEQYF.

V is TRBV6-5 and J is TRBJ2-3; D uncertain. The ends were cut back, 2 bases at V and 9 bases at J, with 12 bases in the middle. Germline-derived CDR1 and CDR2 are MNHEY and SVGAGI. The CDR3 loop spans 13 amino acids. The CDR3 reads CASSYPGGKTQYF. CDR3 coding DNA: TGTGCCAGCAGTTACCCGGGTGGGAAGACGCAGTATTTT.

V and J are TRBV7-2 and TRBJ2-7, with TRBD1 matching 9 bases. This CDR3 spans 13 amino acids. Trimming removed 7 bases from V and 5 bases from J; junction bases left unmatched: 6. Germline lookup yields CDR1 SGHTA and CDR2 FQGNSA. CDR3: CASNRDRDDEQYF. The CDR3 DNA follows: TGTGCCAGCAACCGGGACAGGGATGACGAGCAGTACTTC.

The chain employs TRBV4-1 and TRBJ1-6, with 7 bases aligning to TRBD1. CDR3 length: 15 residues. Germline V gene lookup returns CDR1 MGHRA and CDR2 YSYEKL. The ends lost 1 base at V and 6 bases at J; junction bases unmatched: 3. CDR3 sequence (DNA): TGCGCCAGCAGCCAAGGCAGGGGGTTTAATTCACCCCTCCACTTT. Encoded protein: CASSQGRGFNSPLHF.

This clonotype was detected ten times or more. The rearrangement joins TRBV11-2 to TRBJ1-1; the D gene is possibly TRBD1 (5 bases). The germline CDR1 and CDR2 sequences are SGHAT and FQNNGV. Trimming removed 1 base from V and 1 base from J, with 7 bases in between. This CDR3 is 14 amino acids long. CDR3 in DNA: TGTGCCAGCAGCTTAGGACAGTCGAACACTGAAGCTTTCTTT. Translating gives CASSLGQSNTEAFF.

The rearrangement joins TRBV6-5 to TRBJ2-6; maybe TRBD1 (5 bases). The CDR3 is 17 residues long. The germline V gene has CDR1 MNHEY and CDR2 SVGAGI. The germline V and J ends were trimmed by 2 bases and 0 bases, with 11 bases remaining between them. For the CDR3, the DNA is TGTGCCAGCAGTTACGGGGCGGAAAACTCTGGGGCCAACGTCCTGACTTTC. It is translated as CASSYGAENSGANVLTF.

This chain joins TRBV6-2 or TRBV6-3 and TRBJ2-5, with a tentative D call TRBD1 (6 bases). This CDR3 region has 14 residues. V lost 5 bases and J 5 bases, leaving 15 bases between the germline ends. CDR1 is MNHEY and CDR2 is SVGEGT in the germline V gene. CDR3 nucleotide sequence: TGTGCCAGCAGTCCACCGGACAGACAGGAGACCCAGTACTTC. It codes for CASSPPDRQETQYF.